This T cell receptor (beta chain) was captured in a study of T cells in Graves' hyperthyroidism and ophthalmopathy. Overall study context: The initial diagnosis was the point when peripheral blood was collected, ahead of any treatment.

This clonotype showed up just a few times. V lost 10 bases to trimming and J lost 3 bases; unmatched junction nucleotides: 8. Germline V CDR1 and CDR2: LNHDA, SQIVND (reference sequence). The CDR3 spans 13 residues. The study excluded patients with uncontrolled infection, other autoimmune disease, pregnancy or lactation. Thyroid ultrasound and orbital computed tomography, with clinical symptoms and serum thyroxine and TRAb, informed diagnoses. The CDR3 regions of TCR beta were amplified from RNA transcripts. In the first-round RT-PCR of the TCR CDR3, the HTBI primer set was used. One entry per CDR3 protein results from TCRdb running MiXCR on the multiplex PCR reads. The sample has nearly 600,000 distinct CDR3 sequences; 12% to 15% are singletons.

The V call is TRBV19, the J call TRBJ1-1; the match to TRBD1 covers 7 bases. The origin of this receptor is a woman between 18 and 29 years old with Graves' ophthalmopathy. Sequencing was performed on blood. The CDR3 here is CATETGRHTEAFF. In nucleotides, the CDR3 is TGTGCCACCGAGACAGGGAGGCACACTGAAGCTTTCTTT.